These T cell receptor beta chains were read from a single sample in a study of cytomegalovirus exposure and HLA in healthy donors. Clones were sequenced by immunoSEQ multiplex PCR, and TCRdb holds only the in-frame ones, with some missing. Of hundreds of thousands of clones listed, roughly 80% are singletons. The specimen was PBMCs. These receptors came from a man aged 40-49 years in good health and CMV-seropositive. The CDR3 runs from the conserved cysteine through the conserved F or W. D genes are given only for firm matches. Clone size is shown for a subset of rows, as once, few, many or a class of expanded clone.

J: TRBJ2-1
size: .
V: TRBV6-5
D: .
CDR3: CASSFRSSYNEQFF
DNA: TGTGCCAGCAGTTTTCGGAGCTCCTACAATGAGCAGTTCTTC

J: TRBJ2-1
size: .
V: TRBV5-6
D: .
CDR3: CASSLGGGAHRDEQFF
DNA: TGTGCCAGCAGCTTGGGAGGGGGGGCCCATCGAGATGAGCAGTTCTTC

J: TRBJ2-3
size: once
V: TRBV7-2
D: TRBD1
CDR3: CASSARTGGGRDTQYF
DNA: TGTGCCAGCAGCGCCCGGACAGGGGGCGGGCGTGATACGCAGTATTTT

J: TRBJ2-7
size: .
V: TRBV29-1
D: .
CDR3: CSVWALTDEQYF
DNA: TGCAGCGTTTGGGCCCTAACGGACGAGCAGTACTTC

J: TRBJ2-2
size: .
V: TRBV7-3
D: TRBD2
CDR3: CASSPTSGRRYTGELFF
DNA: TGTGCCAGCAGCCCCACTAGCGGGAGGAGGTACACCGGGGAGCTGTTTTTT

J: TRBJ1-2
size: .
V: TRBV29-1
D: TRBD1
CDR3: CSGGQRNYGYTF
DNA: TGCAGCGGGGGACAGCGAAACTATGGCTACACCTTC

J: TRBJ1-1
size: .
V: TRBV11-3
D: .
CDR3: CASSFQNTEAFF
DNA: TGTGCCAGCAGCTTCCAGAACACTGAAGCTTTCTTT

J: TRBJ2-3
size: .
V: TRBV30
D: .
CDR3: CAWSRGTGTDTQYF
DNA: TGTGCCTGGAGTAGAGGGACTGGGACAGATACGCAGTATTTT

J: TRBJ2-2
size: .
V: TRBV7-7
D: TRBD2
CDR3: CASSSRAGVNTGELFF
DNA: TGTGCCAGCAGCTCCAGAGCGGGAGTGAACACCGGGGAGCTGTTTTTT

J: TRBJ1-2
size: .
V: TRBV28
D: .
CDR3: CASSSNYGYTF
DNA: TGTGCCAGCAGTTCAAACTATGGCTACACCTTC

J: TRBJ2-7
size: .
V: TRBV6-5
D: .
CDR3: CASGPDNYEQYF
DNA: TGTGCCAGCGGCCCCGACAACTACGAGCAGTACTTC

J: TRBJ2-1
size: once
V: TRBV30
D: TRBD2
CDR3: CAWSGSGSLFF
DNA: TGTGCCTGGAGTGGTAGCGGGAGCCTGTTCTTC

J: TRBJ1-5
size: .
V: TRBV14
D: TRBD1
CDR3: CASSQGTGINQPQHF
DNA: TGTGCCAGCAGCCAAGGGACAGGGATAAATCAGCCCCAGCATTTT

J: TRBJ2-1
size: .
V: TRBV6-5
D: TRBD2
CDR3: CASSPGLAGGGEQFF
DNA: TGTGCCAGCAGCCCGGGACTAGCGGGAGGAGGTGAGCAGTTCTTC

J: TRBJ2-1
size: .
V: TRBV6-5
D: .
CDR3: CASSYGHTGNEQFF
DNA: TGTGCCAGCAGTTACGGACATACAGGAAATGAGCAGTTCTTC

J: TRBJ2-1
size: .
V: TRBV9
D: TRBD1
CDR3: CASSVVGGHAYNEQFF
DNA: TGTGCCAGCAGCGTAGTAGGGGGCCACGCATACAATGAGCAGTTCTTC

J: TRBJ2-2
size: few
V: TRBV7-3
D: .
CDR3: CASSLGVGELFF
DNA: TGTGCCAGCAGCTTAGGAGTCGGGGAGCTGTTTTTT

J: TRBJ2-3
size: few
V: TRBV11-3
D: .
CDR3: CASSLGQDADTQYF
DNA: TGTGCCAGCAGCTTAGGACAGGATGCAGATACGCAGTATTTT

J: TRBJ2-1
size: .
V: TRBV10-1
D: TRBD2
CDR3: CATSRAAGGGGNNEQFF
DNA: TGCGCCACAAGTCGGGCGGCGGGAGGAGGGGGTAACAATGAGCAGTTCTTC

J: TRBJ1-1
size: .
V: TRBV7-9
D: .
CDR3: CASSLGGLGTEAFF
DNA: TGTGCCAGCAGCTTAGGAGGGTTGGGCACTGAAGCTTTCTTT

J: TRBJ1-1
size: once
V: TRBV18
D: .
CDR3: CASSPMPGLDTEAFF
DNA: TGTGCCAGCTCACCAATGCCAGGTTTGGACACTGAAGCTTTCTTT

J: TRBJ1-1
size: .
V: TRBV7-9
D: TRBD1
CDR3: CASSSRTGNTEAFF
DNA: TGTGCCAGCAGCTCTCGGACAGGGAACACTGAAGCTTTCTTT

J: TRBJ2-5
size: .
V: TRBV28
D: TRBD2
CDR3: CASSMGLAEGGETQYF
DNA: TGTGCCAGCAGTATGGGACTAGCGGAGGGGGGAGAGACCCAGTACTTC

J: TRBJ2-5
size: .
V: TRBV11-2
D: .
CDR3: CASSQGAGHGETQYF
DNA: TGTGCCAGCAGCCAAGGTGCGGGGCATGGAGAGACCCAGTACTTC

J: TRBJ2-2
size: once
V: TRBV5-1
D: TRBD1
CDR3: CASSPGTANTGELFF
DNA: TGCGCCAGCAGCCCTGGGACAGCGAACACCGGGGAGCTGTTTTTT

J: TRBJ2-1
size: .
V: TRBV10-2
D: TRBD1
CDR3: CASSEQGGNEQFF
DNA: TGCGCCAGCAGTGAACAGGGGGGTAATGAGCAGTTCTTC

J: TRBJ2-5
size: .
V: TRBV5-1
D: TRBD1
CDR3: CASSLTGGRQETQYF
DNA: TGCGCCAGCAGCTTAACAGGGGGGAGGCAAGAGACCCAGTACTTC

J: TRBJ2-7
size: .
V: TRBV30
D: TRBD1
CDR3: CAWNRETGDYEQYF
DNA: TGTGCCTGGAATAGGGAGACAGGGGATTACGAGCAGTACTTC

J: TRBJ1-1
size: few
V: TRBV25-1
D: .
CDR3: CASGTSTVNTEAFF
DNA: TGTGCCAGCGGGACATCAACCGTGAACACTGAAGCTTTCTTT

J: TRBJ2-5
size: .
V: TRBV7-6
D: TRBD1
CDR3: CASSSDRVTGETQYF
DNA: TGTGCCAGCAGCTCCGACAGGGTCACCGGGGAGACCCAGTACTTC

J: TRBJ1-3
size: .
V: TRBV30
D: .
CDR3: CAWSVWASSGNTIYF
DNA: TGTGCCTGGAGTGTCTGGGCGAGCTCTGGAAACACCATATATTTT

J: TRBJ1-1
size: .
V: TRBV5-4
D: .
CDR3: CASSLPGTLNTEAFF
DNA: TGTGCCAGCAGCTTACCCGGGACACTTAACACTGAAGCTTTCTTT

J: TRBJ1-5
size: .
V: TRBV4-1
D: TRBD1
CDR3: CASSPRQGAYGNQPQHF
DNA: TGCGCCAGCAGCCCACGACAGGGGGCTTATGGTAATCAGCCCCAGCATTTT

J: TRBJ1-1
size: .
V: TRBV29-1
D: .
CDR3: CGIQAEYGTGAFF
DNA: TGCGGCATCCAGGCAGAATATGGGACTGGAGCTTTCTTT

J: TRBJ1-1
size: .
V: TRBV10-2
D: TRBD1
CDR3: CASSEGWTGGEAFF
DNA: TGCGCCAGCAGCGAGGGGTGGACAGGCGGAGAAGCTTTCTTT

J: TRBJ2-1
size: .
V: TRBV10-1
D: .
CDR3: CASSESRGQGPEQFF
DNA: TGCGCCAGCAGTGAGTCCCGGGGTCAAGGACCTGAGCAGTTCTTC

J: TRBJ2-1
size: .
V: TRBV5-6
D: .
CDR3: CASSLGGDSTYNEQFF
DNA: TGTGCCAGCAGCCTGGGCGGGGACAGTACCTACAATGAGCAGTTCTTC

J: TRBJ2-1
size: .
V: TRBV19
D: .
CDR3: CASKTQRAGEQFF
DNA: TGTGCCAGTAAGACACAGAGGGCCGGTGAGCAGTTCTTC

J: TRBJ2-1
size: once
V: TRBV7-9
D: TRBD2
CDR3: CASSLAASLAVYNEQFF
DNA: TGTGCCAGCAGCTTAGCGGCTTCGCTAGCGGTATACAATGAGCAGTTCTTC

J: TRBJ2-2
size: .
V: TRBV5-1
D: .
CDR3: CASSLVRANTGELFF
DNA: TGCGCCAGCAGCTTGGTGCGCGCGAACACCGGGGAGCTGTTTTTT

J: TRBJ2-5
size: .
V: TRBV18
D: .
CDR3: CASSAAEETQYF
DNA: TGTGCCAGCTCCGCTGCGGAAGAGACCCAGTACTTC

J: TRBJ2-7
size: .
V: TRBV10-1
D: TRBD2
CDR3: CASGLADEQYF
DNA: TGCGCCAGTGGACTAGCGGACGAGCAGTACTTC

J: TRBJ1-2
size: .
V: TRBV5-1
D: .
CDR3: CASSLGSVSNYGYTF
DNA: TGCGCCAGCAGCTTGGGCTCGGTTTCTAACTATGGCTACACCTTC

J: TRBJ1-1
size: .
V: TRBV21-1
D: .
CDR3: CASSKPTGADMNTEAFF
DNA: TGTGCCAGCAGCAAACCCACAGGGGCGGACATGAACACTGAAGCTTTCTTT

J: TRBJ1-5
size: .
V: TRBV10-3
D: .
CDR3: CAIGGRDNSNQPQHF
DNA: TGTGCCATCGGAGGCCGGGACAATAGCAATCAGCCCCAGCATTTT

J: TRBJ1-2
size: .
V: TRBV4-1
D: TRBD1
CDR3: CASSQTGTGYGYTF
DNA: TGCGCCAGCAGCCAAACCGGGACAGGGTATGGCTACACCTTC

J: TRBJ2-3
size: .
V: TRBV19
D: .
CDR3: CASRGGLPTDTQYF
DNA: TGTGCCAGTAGGGGAGGATTGCCCACAGATACGCAGTATTTT

J: TRBJ2-3
size: .
V: TRBV6-5
D: .
CDR3: CASRDSATDTQYF
DNA: TGTGCCAGCAGAGACAGTGCCACAGATACGCAGTATTTT

J: TRBJ1-4
size: once
V: TRBV6-4
D: .
CDR3: CASIKKLFF
DNA: TGTGCCAGCATTAAAAAACTGTTTTTT

J: TRBJ2-1
size: .
V: TRBV19
D: .
CDR3: CASSIGRPLSYNEQFF
DNA: TGTGCCAGTAGTATCGGCAGGCCGCTCTCCTACAATGAGCAGTTCTTC

J: TRBJ2-7
size: .
V: TRBV6-5
D: TRBD2
CDR3: CASSYRRTSGNYEQYF
DNA: TGTGCCAGCAGTTACAGGAGGACTAGCGGCAACTACGAGCAGTACTTC

J: TRBJ2-7
size: .
V: TRBV6-1
D: .
CDR3: CASSRLESVGEQYF
DNA: TGTGCCAGCAGCCGGTTGGAGTCGGTAGGCGAGCAGTACTTC

J: TRBJ2-1
size: .
V: TRBV15
D: .
CDR3: CATSRDPVSSYNEQFF
DNA: TGTGCCACCAGCAGAGATCCGGTGAGCTCCTACAATGAGCAGTTCTTC

J: TRBJ1-2
size: few
V: TRBV2
D: .
CDR3: CASSPGRGGYGYTF
DNA: TGTGCCAGCAGCCCAGGCCGGGGGGGCTATGGCTACACCTTC

J: TRBJ2-3
size: .
V: TRBV6-5
D: .
CDR3: CASSKLGDADTQYF
DNA: TGTGCCAGCAGTAAACTAGGAGATGCAGATACGCAGTATTTT

J: TRBJ2-1
size: .
V: TRBV5-4
D: TRBD2
CDR3: CASSGGTSGSFYEQFF
DNA: TGTGCCAGCAGCGGGGGGACTAGCGGGAGTTTCTATGAGCAGTTCTTC